One and the same sample provided the 4 T cell receptor beta chains below, sequenced in a study of regulatory T cells in long-lasting Graves disease. Noted time point: newly diagnosed GD, antithyroid drugs for less than 3 months. The authors made the TCR library using RNA they extracted from PBMCs. For TCR beta, libraries came from iRepertoire HTBI primers and Arm-PCR of CDR3 regions. MiXCR, run by TCRdb on the multiplex PCR reads, gives a single entry per CDR3 protein. The repertoire holds 250,000 to 400,000 distinct CDR3 sequences, with about 20% as singletons. The source was peripheral blood mononuclear cells (PBMCs), collected at new diagnosis, from a patient treated with antithyroid drugs. The receptors derive from a female donor with Graves disease.

This clonotype has a single count. The chain couples TRBV29-1 to TRBJ2-7; 7 bases fit TRBD2. Trimming took 7 bases from V and 2 from J; bases not matched to a gene: 11. Germline-derived CDR1 and CDR2 are SQVTM and ANQGSEA. The CDR3 consists of 14 residues. CDR3 in DNA: TGCAGCGCCAGCCTACTCGCGGGAGCCTACGAGCAGTACTTC. It encodes CSASLLAGAYEQYF.

This clonotype was seen repeatedly, ten times or more. The chain combines TRBV15 with TRBJ1-2; tentatively, D is TRBD1 (6 bases). The germline V and J ends were trimmed by 4 bases and 5 bases, with 23 bases remaining between them. Germline V CDR1 and CDR2: LNHNV, YYDKDF (reference sequence). CDR3 length equals 17 residues. This CDR3 reads CATSTRQEAGPLYGYTF. The CDR3 DNA sequence: TGTGCCACCAGCACTAGACAGGAAGCAGGCCCTCTATATGGCTACACCTTC.

This clonotype came up a few times. For the CDR3, the DNA is TGCAGTGCTAGGGAGATTTCCCGGGACAGATATAATTCACCCCTCCACTTT. This sequence encodes CSAREISRDRYNSPLHF. V and J are TRBV20-1 and TRBJ1-6; 7 bases agree with TRBD1. Germline CDR1 reads DFQATT; CDR2 reads SNEGSKA (reference sequence). The length of the CDR3 is 17 residues. Trimming removed 3 bases from V and 4 bases from J; junction bases left unmatched: 12.

Ten or more counts support this clonotype. V gene TRBV14 combines with J gene TRBJ1-3, with 7 bases that match TRBD1. The CDR3 is 17 amino acids. The ends lost 6 bases at V and 0 bases at J; junction bases unmatched: 11. Germline CDR1 is SGHDN and CDR2 is FVKESK. The CDR3 nucleotides read TGTGCCAGCAGGTTCCCCGGGACAGTGTACTCTGGAAACACCATATATTTT. Translating gives CASRFPGTVYSGNTIYF.